Listed below are T cell receptor beta chains from one sample, sequenced in a study of T cell changes during pregnancy in multiple sclerosis. The repertoire was sequenced with immunoSEQ multiplex PCR; TCRdb's copy has only in-frame clones and lacks some. This sample has 35,000 or so clones, with around 89% found just once. The sequenced sample was CD8+ T cells from peripheral blood mononuclear cells, obtained in the third trimester of pregnancy. The receptor set was obtained from a female donor with multiple sclerosis, enrolled in a pregnancy study. Both conserved end residues are part of each CDR3. The order of the fields is CDR3 length, V gene, J gene, clone size, D gene, CDR3 protein, CDR3 DNA. A D gene is named only where the DNA matches it firmly. Clone size is stated in some rows and not others, as once, few, many or a class when expanded.

length: 16
V: TRBV9
J: TRBJ2-1
size: .
D: TRBD1
CDR3: CASSPGQGGSYNEQFF
DNA: TGTGCCAGCAGCCCCGGACAGGGGGGTTCCTACAATGAGCAGTTCTTC

length: 15
V: TRBV27
J: TRBJ1-1
size: .
D: .
CDR3: CASRIAPGGNTEAFF
DNA: TGTGCCAGCAGAATCGCCCCCGGCGGGAACACTGAAGCTTTCTTT

length: 15
V: TRBV4-1
J: TRBJ2-7
size: once
D: .
CDR3: CASSHKGRARYEQYF
DNA: TGCGCCAGCAGCCATAAGGGCAGGGCCCGCTACGAGCAGTACTTC

length: 16
V: TRBV4-2
J: TRBJ1-1
size: .
D: .
CDR3: CASSHDLGRGRTEAFF
DNA: TGTGCCAGCAGCCACGATCTAGGGAGGGGCCGGACTGAAGCTTTCTTT

length: 13
V: TRBV5-4
J: TRBJ2-1
size: .
D: .
CDR3: CAGEGGLTNEQFF
DNA: TGTGCCGGAGAGGGAGGACTCACCAATGAGCAGTTCTTC

length: 14
V: TRBV5-4
J: TRBJ2-7
size: .
D: TRBD2
CDR3: CASTSGGSSYEQYF
DNA: TGTGCCAGCACTAGCGGGGGGAGCTCCTACGAGCAGTACTTC

length: 16
V: TRBV18
J: TRBJ2-1
size: .
D: TRBD2
CDR3: CASSRGLAGEYNEQFF
DNA: TGTGCCAGCTCACGAGGACTAGCGGGGGAGTACAATGAGCAGTTCTTC

length: 17
V: TRBV21-1
J: TRBJ2-3
size: .
D: .
CDR3: CARVFRDSRRVTDTQYF
DNA: TGTGCCAGAGTCTTTCGGGACTCCAGACGGGTCACAGATACGCAGTATTTT

length: 16
V: TRBV6-1
J: TRBJ2-5
size: .
D: .
CDR3: CASSEWGAGAGETQYF
DNA: TGTGCCAGCAGTGAGTGGGGGGCGGGAGCGGGAGAGACCCAGTACTTC

length: 13
V: TRBV2
J: TRBJ2-7
size: once
D: .
CDR3: CASNGGRSYEQYF
DNA: TGTGCCAGCAATGGGGGCAGGTCCTACGAGCAGTACTTC

length: 15
V: TRBV11-2
J: TRBJ2-1
size: .
D: TRBD2
CDR3: CASSARLAGDNEQFF
DNA: TGTGCCAGCAGCGCAAGACTAGCGGGGGACAATGAGCAGTTCTTC

length: 17
V: TRBV4-1
J: TRBJ1-4
size: .
D: .
CDR3: CASSPGQRLTTNEKLFF
DNA: TGCGCCAGCAGCCCTGGACAGAGATTAACAACTAATGAAAAACTGTTTTTT

length: 16
V: TRBV25-1
J: TRBJ1-4
size: .
D: TRBD1
CDR3: CASSEWWTGQGEKLFF
DNA: TGTGCCAGCAGTGAATGGTGGACAGGGCAGGGTGAAAAACTGTTTTTT

length: 19
V: TRBV5-1
J: TRBJ1-6
size: .
D: .
CDR3: CASSLLDPDSPLYNSPLHF
DNA: TGCGCCAGCAGCTTGTTAGACCCTGACTCTCCACTCTATAATTCACCCCTCCACTTT

length: 15
V: TRBV9
J: TRBJ2-1
size: .
D: .
CDR3: CASSQEAAKYNEQFF
DNA: TGTGCCAGCAGCCAAGAAGCGGCCAAGTACAATGAGCAGTTCTTC

length: 15
V: TRBV7-9
J: TRBJ1-2
size: few
D: TRBD1
CDR3: CASSFRDRPHYGYTF
DNA: TGTGCCAGCAGCTTCCGGGACAGGCCCCACTATGGCTACACCTTC